The clone carrying this T cell receptor (beta chain) was seen a handful of times. Its antigen is unidentified. Production of TCR cDNA was by 5'RACE template switching, which also added a universal primer site and UMIs. Each CDR3 protein gets one entry after TCRdb re-called the 5' RACE reads with MiXCR. The table records roughly 520,000 distinct CDR3 sequences, just over 20% of them present only once. The data stem from a study of T cells after yellow fever vaccination. Study findings and constraints: Repertoires obtained by FACS sorting could include abundant clonotypes that entered as contaminants from the bulk population.

The source was PBMCs, collected roughly 20 days after the first yellow fever vaccination. The sequence was obtained from a young man who received the YFV17D yellow fever vaccine.

The CDR3 DNA sequence: TGTGCCAGCAGCCGGTCGAGGAGGGGTTATGGCAATCAGCCCCAGCATTTT. It translates to CASSRSRRGYGNQPQHF. V and J are TRBV5-6 and TRBJ1-5; TRBD1 is a possible D gene (5 bases). The germline gives CDR1 SGHDT, CDR2 YYEEEE. Trimming took 4 bases from V and 2 from J, leaving 19 bases between them. CDR3 size: 17 residues.